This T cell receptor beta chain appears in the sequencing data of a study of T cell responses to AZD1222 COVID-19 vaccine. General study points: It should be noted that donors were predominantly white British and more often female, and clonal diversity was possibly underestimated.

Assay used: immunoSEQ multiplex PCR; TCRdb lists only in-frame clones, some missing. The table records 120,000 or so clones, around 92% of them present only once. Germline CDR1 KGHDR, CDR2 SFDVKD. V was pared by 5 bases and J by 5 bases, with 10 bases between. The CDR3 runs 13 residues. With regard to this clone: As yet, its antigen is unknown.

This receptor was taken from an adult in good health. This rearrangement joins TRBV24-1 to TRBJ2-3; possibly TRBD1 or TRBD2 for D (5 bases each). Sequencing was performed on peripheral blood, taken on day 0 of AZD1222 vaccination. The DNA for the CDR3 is TGTGCCACCAGTGTCGGGGCCGTAGATACGCAGTATTTT. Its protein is CATSVGAVDTQYF.